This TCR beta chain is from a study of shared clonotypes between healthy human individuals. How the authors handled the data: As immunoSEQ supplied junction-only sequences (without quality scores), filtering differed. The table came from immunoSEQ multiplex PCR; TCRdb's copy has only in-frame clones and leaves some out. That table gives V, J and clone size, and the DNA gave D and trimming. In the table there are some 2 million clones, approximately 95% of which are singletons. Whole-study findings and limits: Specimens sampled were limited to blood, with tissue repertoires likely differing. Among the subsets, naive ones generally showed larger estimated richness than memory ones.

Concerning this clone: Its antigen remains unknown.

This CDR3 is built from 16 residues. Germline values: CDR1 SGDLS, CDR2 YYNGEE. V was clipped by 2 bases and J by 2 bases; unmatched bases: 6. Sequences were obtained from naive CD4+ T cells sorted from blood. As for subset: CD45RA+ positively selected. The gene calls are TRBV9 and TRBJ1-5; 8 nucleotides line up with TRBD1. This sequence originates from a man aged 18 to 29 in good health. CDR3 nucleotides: TGTGCCAGCAGCGTCGTTCAGGGGGCGGGCAATCAGCCCCAGCATTTT. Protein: CASSVVQGAGNQPQHF.